This passage covers 26 T cell receptor beta chains from one sample sequenced in a study of cytomegalovirus exposure and HLA in healthy donors. The study ran its PCR with 60 Vbeta and 13 Jbeta primers. Some clones are missing from TCRdb's copy, which holds only in-frame ones; the method was immunoSEQ multiplex PCR. This table lists 70,000 to 100,000 clones. The sample was PBMCs. Source of these receptors: a man younger than 35 in good health and CMV-seropositive.

The rearrangement joins TRBV7-9 to TRBJ1-2; unclear D gene. Trimming took 5 bases from V and 4 from J, leaving 14 bases between them. CDR1 is SEHNR and CDR2 is FQNEAQ in the germline V gene (reference sequence). The CDR3 runs 14 residues. CDR3 region: CASSPEAGSYGYTF. The CDR3 DNA reads as TGTGCCAGCAGCCCCGAGGCGGGTTCCTATGGCTACACCTTC.

The CDR3 loop is CASSSYLTGSYEQYF. CDR3 nucleotides: TGCGCCAGCAGCTCCTACCTTACAGGTTCCTACGAGCAGTACTTC. V usage is TRBV5-1 and J usage is TRBJ2-7, with a weak D call TRBD1 (5 bases). Germline CDR1 is SGHRS and CDR2 is YFSETQ. The CDR3 is 15 residues long. With 3 bases removed from V and 1 base from J, the gap between germline ends came to 14 bases. Full variable domain (remainder filled in from reference TRBV5-1 and TRBJ2-7): KAGVTQTPRYLIKTRGQQVTLSCSPISGHRSVSWYQQTPGQGLQFLFEYFSETQRNKGNFPGRFSGRQFSNSRSEMNVSTLELGDSALYLCASSSYLTGSYEQYFGPGTRLTVT.

The chain couples TRBV5-1 to TRBJ2-3; the D gene is possibly TRBD1 (5 bases). Per the germline V gene, CDR1 is SGHRS and CDR2 is YFSETQ. The length of the CDR3 is 15 residues. Trimming stripped 2 bases from V and 5 bases from J, with 15 bases between. The CDR3: CASSFNPGSGDTQYF. CDR3 bases: TGCGCCAGCAGCTTTAATCCAGGGTCTGGAGATACGCAGTATTTT.

V is TRBV11-2 and J is TRBJ1-2; 10 bases are shared with TRBD1. Germline assignment: CDR1 SGHAT and CDR2 FQNNGV. V lost 5 bases to trimming and J lost 6 bases; unmatched junction nucleotides: 6. The CDR3 runs 14 residues. CDR3 amino acids: CASSQWDRGDGYTF. CDR3 coding DNA: TGTGCCAGCAGCCAGTGGGACAGGGGAGATGGCTACACCTTC.

The rearrangement joins TRBV7-8 to TRBJ1-5; 10 nucleotides agree with TRBD1. Germline V lookup: CDR1 SGHVS, CDR2 FQNEAQ. CDR3 size: 14 residues. The V and J ends lost 4 bases and 6 bases, in that order; junction bases with no gene match: 3. CDR3 amino acids: CASSSTGGSQPQHF. The DNA of the CDR3 is TGTGCCAGCAGCTCGACAGGGGGCAGTCAGCCCCAGCATTTT.

The CDR3 protein is CASSAQGMGVTGELFF. DNA of the CDR3: TGTGCCAGCAGCGCACAGGGGATGGGGGTGACCGGGGAGCTGTTTTTT. The V and J genes are TRBV9 and TRBJ2-2; 7 positions agree with TRBD1. Trimming at V came to 3 bases and at J to 5 bases, leaving 10 bases not matched to a gene. This CDR3 has 16 residues. Germline values: CDR1 SGDLS, CDR2 YYNGEE.

This chain connects TRBV4-1 to TRBJ2-5; 11 nucleotides align to TRBD2. From germline, CDR1 is MGHRA and CDR2 YSYEKL. The CDR3 consists of 16 residues. The ends lost 1 base at V and 4 bases at J; junction bases unmatched: 5. The CDR3 loop reads CASSQVGLAGGETQYF. In nucleotides, the CDR3 is TGCGCCAGCAGCCAAGTGGGGCTAGCGGGGGGAGAGACCCAGTACTTC.

This chain uses TRBV4-1 with TRBJ2-3, with 12 positions matching TRBD2. V shed 2 bases, J shed 0 bases, and the junction held 15 bases outside the gene matches. Germline V gene data show CDR1 as MGHRA and CDR2 as YSYEKL. The CDR3 length is 21 residues. The CDR3: CASSQQVRTSGMISSTDTQYF. DNA for the CDR3: TGCGCCAGCAGCCAACAGGTACGGACTAGCGGGATGATTAGTAGCACAGATACGCAGTATTTT.

The gene calls are TRBV2 and TRBJ2-5; perhaps TRBD1 as D (6 bases). From germline, CDR1 is SNHLY and CDR2 FYNNEI. This CDR3 region has 15 residues. V shed 1 base and J shed 3 bases, with 12 bases lying between them. This CDR3 is CASSEDRAWEETQYF. The CDR3 DNA sequence: TGTGCCAGCAGTGAAGACAGGGCGTGGGAAGAGACCCAGTACTTC.

V gene TRBV6-1 combines with J gene TRBJ1-4; a weak D match, TRBD1 (5 bases). This CDR3 is 15 amino acids long. The V gene's germline CDR1 is MNHNS and CDR2 SASEGT. V was pared by 4 bases and J by 7 bases, with 16 bases between. The CDR3 region has the DNA TGTGCCAGCAGTGCCTCGTGGGGGACTGGTGAAAAACTGTTTTTT. Translated: CASSASWGTGEKLFF.

V and J are TRBV19 and TRBJ1-5; D remains unclear. The germline gives CDR1 LNHDA, CDR2 SQIVND (reference sequence). This CDR3 has 13 amino acids. Trimming cost V 5 bases and J 5 bases, with 10 bases left between them. DNA for the CDR3: TGTGCCAGTAGTGAGGGTAGGGATCAGCCCCAGCATTTT. This translates into CASSEGRDQPQHF. The whole variable domain, remainder taken from reference TRBV19 and TRBJ1-5, is DGGITQSPKYLFRKEGQNVTLSCEQNLNHDAMYWYRQDPGQGLRLIYYSQIVNDFQKGDIAEGYSVSREKKESFPLTVTSAQKNPTAFYLCASSEGRDQPQHFGDGTRLSIL.

The chain links TRBV29-1 to TRBJ2-5; 8 bases fit TRBD2. The CDR3 runs 13 residues. Germline loops: CDR1 SQVTM, CDR2 ANQGSEA. After removal of 4 bases from V and 5 bases from J, the junction contained 6 bases not matched to a gene. CDR3 region: CSVVAGGGETQYF. The CDR3 DNA is TGCAGCGTTGTTGCGGGGGGAGGGGAGACCCAGTACTTC.

The chain is built from TRBV19 and TRBJ2-3; D is perhaps TRBD1 (6 bases). CDR3 length: 15 amino acids. Trimming removed 7 bases from V and 0 bases from J, with 14 bases in between. CDR1 and CDR2 from the germline V gene are LNHDA and SQIVND (reference sequence). The CDR3 loop reads CASTRTEISTDTQYF. The CDR3 DNA reads TGTGCCAGTACCCGGACAGAGATTAGCACAGATACGCAGTATTTT.

The J gene is TRBJ2-2, the V gene TRBV6-6; the match to TRBD1 covers 9 bases. The CDR3 covers 15 residues. Trimming removed 6 bases from V and 1 base from J; junction bases left unmatched: 3. CDR1 and CDR2 (germline): MNHNY, SVGAGI (reference sequence). DNA of the CDR3: TGTGCCAGCAGCCCGGGACAGGGGAACACCGGGGAGCTGTTTTTT. As protein: CASSPGQGNTGELFF.

This chain connects TRBV28 to TRBJ2-4; maybe TRBD1 (6 bases). This CDR3 spans 16 amino acids. Trimming removed 4 bases at V and 6 bases at J, with 19 bases between. From germline, CDR1 is MDHEN and CDR2 SYDVKM. The CDR3 region is CASSWGQGKGPNIQYF. CDR3 in DNA: TGTGCCAGCAGTTGGGGGCAAGGCAAGGGTCCAAACATTCAGTACTTC.

On this clone itself: Other DNA variants within this sample encode the same CDR3. The genes are TRBV4-2 and TRBJ2-7, with TRBD2 matching 13 bases. Trimming cost V 0 bases and J 2 bases; bases outside gene matches: 1. There are 16 residues in the CDR3. Germline assignment: CDR1 LGHNA and CDR2 YNFKEQ. CDR3 in DNA: TGTGCCAGCAGCCAAGATGGGACTAGCGGGGCCTACGAGCAGTACTTC. It encodes CASSQDGTSGAYEQYF.

The gene calls are TRBV9 and TRBJ1-4, with a possible D match to TRBD1 (5 bases). Germline CDR1 and CDR2: SGDLS and YYNGEE. This CDR3 contains 15 residues. Trimming removed 0 bases from V and 7 bases from J, with 13 bases in between. The CDR3 bases are TGTGCCAGCAGCGTAGCGGGGGGGGGAGGTGAAAAACTGTTTTTT. Residues: CASSVAGGGGEKLFF.

The chain is built from TRBV2 and TRBJ2-1; D not certain. The CDR3 totals 14 residues. Trimming left V 3 bases short and J 2 bases short, with 8 bases between. Germline CDR1 SNHLY, CDR2 FYNNEI. The CDR3 loop reads CASSEDTAYNEQFF. For the CDR3, the DNA is TGTGCCAGCAGTGAGGATACAGCCTACAATGAGCAGTTCTTC.

The V and J genes are TRBV11-2 and TRBJ2-7; the D gene is possibly TRBD1 (6 bases). Between the trimmed V and J ends, which lost 5 bases and 2 bases, there was a span of 10 bases. CDR3 size: 13 residues. CDR1 and CDR2 (germline): SGHAT, FQNNGV. The CDR3 DNA sequence: TGTGCCAGCAGCAAGACAGGTCCCTACGAGCAGTACTTC. Translated: CASSKTGPYEQYF.

The chain uses TRBV9 and TRBJ2-7, with TRBD2 identical over 11 bases. CDR3 length: 17 amino acids. Germline-derived CDR1 and CDR2 are SGDLS and YYNGEE. Losses at the gene ends were 4 bases for V and 3 bases for J; bases not matched to a gene: 12. As DNA, the CDR3 is TGTGCCAGCAGCAAACGAGGGCTAGCGGGGGGTTACTACGAGCAGTACTTC. As protein: CASSKRGLAGGYYEQYF.

This chain uses TRBV27 with TRBJ2-7; 7 positions agree with TRBD1. The V segment lost 0 bases and the J segment 5 bases; nucleotides outside the gene matches: 4. CDR3 length: 14 residues. Germline assignment: CDR1 MNHEY and CDR2 SMNVEV (reference sequence). The CDR3 reads CASSLSTGPNEQYF. DNA for the CDR3: TGTGCCAGCAGTTTATCGACAGGGCCCAACGAGCAGTACTTC.

The chain joins TRBV13 to TRBJ1-1, with TRBD1 as a possible D gene (6 bases). The V and J ends lost 5 bases and 3 bases respectively, with 19 bases between them. This CDR3 comprises 16 residues. The V gene's germline CDR1 is PRHDT and CDR2 FYEKMQ (reference sequence). CDR3 DNA sequence: TGTGCCAGCAGCCCACAGGGTAGGGGGGGGGACACTGAAGCTTTCTTT. Its protein product is CASSPQGRGGDTEAFF.

The rearrangement joins TRBV7-2 to TRBJ1-2; 7 nucleotides match TRBD1. The CDR3 has 16 residues. V shed 0 bases and J 9 bases; nucleotides not matched to a gene: 13. Germline V CDR1 and CDR2: SGHTA, FQGNSA. CDR3 amino acids: CASSLALAGGIHSYTF. CDR3 nucleotide sequence: TGTGCCAGCAGCTTAGCTTTGGCAGGGGGTATTCATAGCTACACCTTC.

The chain is built from TRBV7-2 and TRBJ2-7; TRBD2 aligns across 8 bases. The germline V gene encodes CDR1 SGHTA and CDR2 FQGNSA. V lost 6 bases, J lost 2 bases, and 6 bases stayed unmatched. The CDR3 length is 14 residues. The CDR3 loop reads CASRQREFPYEQYF. For the CDR3, the DNA is TGTGCCAGCAGGCAGCGGGAGTTTCCCTACGAGCAGTACTTC.

CDR3 coding DNA: TGTGCCAGCAGCCAAGAAAGGACAGGGGTAAGGTACGAGCAGTACTTC. This codes for CASSQERTGVRYEQYF. This rearrangement joins TRBV4-2 to TRBJ2-7, with 9 bases matching TRBD1. CDR3 length equals 16 residues. Germline assignment: CDR1 LGHNA and CDR2 YNFKEQ. Trimming cost V 0 bases and J 4 bases; bases outside gene matches: 7.

The chain carries TRBV29-1 and TRBJ2-3, with TRBD2 matching 8 bases. The J segment lost 5 bases and the V segment lost 4 bases, leaving 11 bases of the junction unmatched. This CDR3 is 15 amino acids long. Looked up from germline, CDR1 is SQVTM and CDR2 is ANQGSEA. The CDR3 nucleotides read TGCAGCGTTGTCGACGACGGGAGGGCCTTAGATACGCAGTATTTT. It codes for CSVVDDGRALDTQYF.